The source of this T cell receptor beta chain is a study of blood T cells in healthy people across ages. The V and J ends lost 6 bases and 8 bases respectively, with 16 bases between them. The CDR3 runs to 12 residues. CDR1 and CDR2 (germline): SQVTM, ANQGSEA. A sample-barcoded 5' primer and a J-beta primer mix were used in a second PCR of roughly 6 to 12 cycles. TCRdb fed the 5' RACE reads into MiXCR, producing one record per CDR3 protein. Of approximately 900,000 distinct CDR3 sequences in the sample, around 29% were seen once. These sequences were also reported in another study, on T cells of mothers and their children.

The chain joins TRBV29-1 to TRBJ1-2; a weak D match, TRBD1 (5 bases). The sequence derives from a woman aged 40 to 50 in good health. Sequencing was carried out using blood. The CDR3 sequence is CSVTEGTGGYTF. CDR3 nucleotide sequence: TGCAGCGTCACGGAGGGGACTGGGGGCTACACCTTC.